These 24 T cell receptor beta chains were sequenced from one sample in a study of low-dose radiotherapy and immunotherapy resistance in tumors. The time point is: after trial treatment. Treatment given: LDRT plus nivolumab, ipilimumab, low-dose cyclophosphamide and aspirin (RACIN trial). Alpha and beta chains were covered, as first-strand cDNA relied on TRAV- and TRBV-specific primers. TCRs were amplified for around 20 PCR cycles with a constant-region primer and V-primer adapter. From the reads, TCRdb called clonotypes with MiXCR, one entry per CDR3 protein. Of tens of thousands of distinct CDR3 sequences listed, around 17% are singletons. This material consisted of PBMCs, taken after low-dose radiotherapy plus immunotherapy. These TCRs come from a male donor with prostate cancer.

The chain employs TRBV27 and TRBJ1-4; D is unclear. There are 15 residues in the CDR3. Trimming removed 6 bases at V and 5 bases at J, with 16 bases between. Germline CDR1 reads MNHEY; CDR2 reads SMNVEV (reference sequence). This CDR3 reads CASSLGWAVNEKLFF. CDR3 bases: TGTGCCAGCAGCTTAGGGTGGGCAGTAAATGAAAAACTGTTTTTT.

This clonotype was found many times. The rearrangement joins TRBV5-4 to TRBJ1-1; tentative D call: TRBD1 (6 bases). Germline loops: CDR1 SGHNT, CDR2 YYREEE (reference sequence). The CDR3 loop spans 18 amino acids. V was cut by 3 bases and J by 1 base, with 22 bases left in between. CDR3 sequence (DNA): TGTGCCAGCAGCTACGACAGCCTGAGGGGGGGGAAGAACACTGAAGCTTTCTTT. Translated: CASSYDSLRGGKNTEAFF.

In this sample, this clonotype turned up many times. The chain is built from TRBV28 and TRBJ2-1; D gene ambiguous. V lost 7 bases, J lost 6 bases, and 10 bases lay in between. This CDR3 contains 12 residues. Per the germline V gene, CDR1 is MDHEN and CDR2 is SYDVKM. The CDR3 is CASTGFRNEQFF. The CDR3 DNA reads as TGTGCCAGCACCGGGTTTCGCAATGAGCAGTTCTTC.

This clonotype came up many times. J is TRBJ2-1 and V is TRBV7-3; 13 bases are a match to TRBD2. The CDR3 has 15 residues. V trimming: 5 bases; J trimming: 6 bases; junction bases outside the gene matches: 4. Germline assignment: CDR1 SGHTA and CDR2 FQGTGA. The CDR3 sequence is CASSPGTSGINEQFF. CDR3 nucleotide sequence: TGTGCCAGCAGCCCCGGGACTAGCGGGATCAATGAGCAGTTCTTC.

This clonotype occurred many times. This chain links TRBV7-2 with TRBJ2-3, with D unresolved. Trimming removed 5 bases at V and 2 bases at J, with 11 bases between. CDR1 SGHTA and CDR2 FQGNSA come from the germline V gene. This CDR3 has 14 residues. CDR3 coding DNA: TGTGCCAGCAGCCCCCGGACCCTCACAGATACGCAGTATTTT. This sequence encodes CASSPRTLTDTQYF.

This clonotype was seen repeatedly, ten times or more. The chain combines TRBV9 with TRBJ2-1; TRBD2 aligns across 8 bases. CDR1 is SGDLS and CDR2 is YYNGEE in the germline V gene. The CDR3 spans 17 residues. The V and J ends lost 4 bases and 3 bases, in that order; junction bases with no gene match: 12. In DNA form, the CDR3 reads TGTGCCAGCAGCCCTGGGGGGGCGGGAGGCTTCTACAATGAGCAGTTCTTC. It encodes CASSPGGAGGFYNEQFF.

This clonotype was detected many times. The V and J genes are TRBV20-1 and TRBJ2-5, with TRBD1 identical over 7 bases. V gave up 4 bases and J gave up 6 bases; unmatched junction bases: 5. In germline, CDR1 is DFQATT, CDR2 SNEGSKA (reference sequence). The CDR3 totals 12 residues. CDR3 amino acids: CSAIDREQTQYF. The CDR3 DNA is TGCAGTGCTATAGACAGGGAGCAGACCCAGTACTTC.

This clonotype was found many times. The J gene is TRBJ2-2, the V gene TRBV12-3 or TRBV12-4; D gene unclear. Trimming left V 3 bases short and J 1 base short, with 6 bases between. There are 14 residues in the CDR3. The CDR3 here is CASSFGGNTGELFF. CDR3 bases: TGTGCCAGCAGTTTCGGCGGGAACACCGGGGAGCTGTTTTTT.

V and J are TRBV28 and TRBJ2-1, with 9 bases fitting TRBD2. This CDR3 has 19 residues. V trimming: 6 bases; J trimming: 4 bases; junction bases outside the gene matches: 19. Germline CDR1 reads MDHEN; CDR2 reads SYDVKM. The CDR3: CASSETGSGRPLRYNEQFF. CDR3 sequence (DNA): TGTGCCAGCAGCGAAACCGGGAGCGGGAGGCCCCTCAGGTACAATGAGCAGTTCTTC. The full variable domain, with the rest looked up from reference TRBV28 and TRBJ2-1, is DVKVTQSSRYLVKRTGEKVFLECVQDMDHENMFWYRQDPGLGLRLIYFSYDVKMKEKGDIPEGYSVSREKKERFSLILESASTNQTSMYLCASSETGSGRPLRYNEQFFGPGTRLTVL.

This clonotype has ten or more counts. The chain employs TRBV12-3 or TRBV12-4 and TRBJ2-7; perhaps TRBD1 as D (5 bases). This CDR3 has 13 residues. Trimming shortened V by 1 base and J by 12 bases, and 16 bases separated the two germline ends. CDR3 DNA sequence: TGTGCCAGCAGTTTAGGACAGACGGAGATGCTGTACTTC. This codes for CASSLGQTEMLYF.

This clonotype was counted many times. This chain links TRBV7-2 with TRBJ2-7; 8 nucleotides align to TRBD2. CDR1 and CDR2 from the germline V gene are SGHTA and FQGNSA. V lost 5 bases to trimming and J lost 5 bases; unmatched junction nucleotides: 14. The CDR3 loop spans 16 amino acids. As DNA, the CDR3 is TGTGCCAGCAGCCTAAATCCGGGAGGGAGCAAGGACGAGCAGTACTTC. The encoded protein is CASSLNPGGSKDEQYF.

This clonotype was counted many times. The V gene is TRBV7-9, the J gene TRBJ2-2, with D possibly being TRBD2 (6 bases). V lost 2 bases, J lost 5 bases, and 15 bases lay in between. The CDR3 consists of 16 residues. Per the germline V gene, CDR1 is SEHNR and CDR2 is FQNEAQ (reference sequence). CDR3 nucleotides: TGTGCCAGCAGCTTAAGGGACTCGCAGCGGACCGGGGAGCTGTTTTTT. Protein product: CASSLRDSQRTGELFF.

In the case of this clonotype: It is likely a read error: a sequence one base away is far more abundant. The chain is built from TRBV28 and TRBJ2-1, with D unresolved. The V end was cut by 3 bases, the J end by 13 bases, with 10 bases between. From germline, CDR1 is MDHEN and CDR2 SYDVKM. The CDR3 is made up of 11 amino acids. The CDR3 DNA reads as TGTGCCAGCAGTTTGCTTCGGACCCAGTTCTTC. Protein: CASSLLRTQFF.

This clonotype was picked up many times. The chain carries TRBV7-2 and TRBJ2-1, with a weak D call TRBD2 (6 bases). The CDR3 is made up of 16 amino acids. Germline loops: CDR1 SGHTA, CDR2 FQGNSA. Trimming shortened V by 5 bases and J by 0 bases, and 14 bases separated the two germline ends. CDR3 protein: CASSRGAGLSYNEQFF. CDR3 coding DNA: TGTGCCAGCAGCCGCGGGGCGGGTCTCTCCTACAATGAGCAGTTCTTC.

As for this clonotype: With a far larger clone one base away, a read error is the likely cause. The J gene is TRBJ2-5, the V gene TRBV6-5; the D call may be TRBD1 or TRBD2 (5 bases each). The germline V gene encodes CDR1 MNHEY and CDR2 SVGAGI. V lost 7 bases, J lost 11 bases, and 26 bases lay in between. This CDR3 has 15 residues. The CDR3 loop reads CASTPGTSSYNEQYF. CDR3 DNA sequence: TGTGCCAGCACCCCCGGGACGAGCTCCTACAATGAGCAGTACTTC.

In its sample, this clonotype was seen many times. The rearrangement joins TRBV6-5 to TRBJ2-7, with 9 bases aligning to TRBD2. This CDR3 has 14 amino acids. The V segment lost 7 bases and the J segment 6 bases; nucleotides outside the gene matches: 10. Germline V lookup: CDR1 MNHEY, CDR2 SVGAGI. The CDR3 bases are TGTGCCAGCACCCTAGGCGGGGGGGCCGGCGAGCAGTACTTC. This translates into CASTLGGGAGEQYF.

This clonotype appeared many times. In nucleotides, the CDR3 is TGTGCCAGCAGCTCGGCTCGCGGGGATACGCAGTATTTT. It translates to CASSSARGDTQYF. This chain uses TRBV7-3 with TRBJ2-3, with D perhaps TRBD2 (5 bases). The CDR3 totals 13 residues. The V gene's germline CDR1 is SGHTA and CDR2 FQGTGA. The V and J ends lost 4 bases and 6 bases respectively, with 11 bases between them.

A remark on this clonotype: A read error is the likely source, as a far larger clone sits one nucleotide away. The chain couples TRBV3-1 to TRBJ2-7; D is possibly TRBD1 (6 bases). Germline values: CDR1 LGHDT, CDR2 YNNKEL (reference sequence). V was cut by 0 bases and J by 7 bases, with 16 bases left in between. The CDR3 extends over 15 amino acids. CDR3 protein: CASSQEDSSYNEQYF. CDR3 DNA: TGTGCCAGCAGCCAAGAGGACAGCTCCTACAATGAGCAGTACTTC.

This chain joins TRBV7-2 and TRBJ2-5, with 13 bases aligning to TRBD2. From germline, CDR1 is SGHTA and CDR2 FQGNSA. After removal of 5 bases from V and 6 bases from J, the junction contained 9 bases not matched to a gene. The CDR3 spans 16 residues. The CDR3 DNA follows: TGTGCCAGCAGCGCTCGACTAGCGGGAGGACTGCAGACCCAGTACTTC. It is translated as CASSARLAGGLQTQYF.

This clonotype was counted at least ten times. V and J are TRBV7-2 and TRBJ2-1; TRBD2 aligns across 10 bases. Germline V lookup: CDR1 SGHTA, CDR2 FQGNSA. V gave up 5 bases and J gave up 1 base; unmatched junction bases: 2. This CDR3 contains 15 residues. CDR3 sequence (DNA): TGTGCCAGCAGCACGGGACTAGCGTCCTACAATGAGCAGTTCTTC. Encoded protein: CASSTGLASYNEQFF.

A remark on this clonotype: A far larger clone lies a single base away; this is likely a read error. The V and J genes are TRBV7-2 and TRBJ2-1, with 13 bases lining up with TRBD2. Unmatched junction bases numbered 9, after V lost 6 bases and J lost 10 bases. CDR1 and CDR2 (germline): SGHTA, FQGNSA. This CDR3 has 15 amino acids. The CDR3 DNA sequence: TGTGCCAGCAGTTCGGGACTAGCGGGAAGGTACGAGCAGTTCTTC. As protein: CASSSGLAGRYEQFF.

The chain carries TRBV5-1 and TRBJ2-4; no reliable D call. Per germline, CDR1 SGHRS and CDR2 YFSETQ. This CDR3 contains 15 residues. The V and J ends lost 3 bases and 0 bases respectively, with 10 bases between them. The CDR3, as DNA: TGCGCCAGCAGCTCTAATAGCTTAGCCAAAAACATTCAGTACTTC. Its translation is CASSSNSLAKNIQYF.

This clonotype has ten or more counts. V gene TRBV5-4 combines with J gene TRBJ2-3; TRBD1 or TRBD2 may be the D gene (5 bases each). Germline values: CDR1 SGHNT, CDR2 YYREEE (reference sequence). Trimming shortened V by 3 bases and J by 6 bases, and 17 bases separated the two germline ends. The CDR3 is made up of 15 amino acids. The CDR3 sequence: CASSWIGTSRDTQYF. The CDR3 nucleotides are TGTGCCAGCAGCTGGATCGGGACCAGCCGCGATACGCAGTATTTT.

V and J are TRBV7-8 and TRBJ2-7, with D uncertain. The CDR3 loop spans 13 amino acids. Trimming removed 4 bases at V and 12 bases at J, with 19 bases between. CDR1 is SGHVS, CDR2 FQNEAQ, per germline. This chain's CDR3 is CASSSVNQEYPYF. CDR3 sequence (DNA): TGTGCCAGCAGCTCAGTTAATCAAGAGTACCCGTACTTC. Full variable domain (remainder filled in from reference TRBV7-8 and TRBJ2-7): GAGVSQSPRYKVAKRGQDVALRCDPISGHVSLFWYQQALGQGPEFLTYFQNEAQLDKSGLPSDRFFAERPEGSVSTLKIQRTQQEDSAVYLCASSSVNQEYPYFGPGTRLTVT.